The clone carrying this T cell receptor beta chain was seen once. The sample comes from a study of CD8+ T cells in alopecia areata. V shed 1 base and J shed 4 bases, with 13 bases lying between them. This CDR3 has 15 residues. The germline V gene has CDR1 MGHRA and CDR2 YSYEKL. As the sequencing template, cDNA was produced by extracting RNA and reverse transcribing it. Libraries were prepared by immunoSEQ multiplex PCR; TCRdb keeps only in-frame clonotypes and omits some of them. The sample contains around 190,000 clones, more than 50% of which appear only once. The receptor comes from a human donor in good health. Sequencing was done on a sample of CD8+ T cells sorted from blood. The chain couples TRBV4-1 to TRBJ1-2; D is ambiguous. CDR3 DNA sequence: TGCGCCAGCAGCCAAGTAGCAGGTTGGGGCTATGGCTACACCTTC. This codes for CASSQVAGWGYGYTF.